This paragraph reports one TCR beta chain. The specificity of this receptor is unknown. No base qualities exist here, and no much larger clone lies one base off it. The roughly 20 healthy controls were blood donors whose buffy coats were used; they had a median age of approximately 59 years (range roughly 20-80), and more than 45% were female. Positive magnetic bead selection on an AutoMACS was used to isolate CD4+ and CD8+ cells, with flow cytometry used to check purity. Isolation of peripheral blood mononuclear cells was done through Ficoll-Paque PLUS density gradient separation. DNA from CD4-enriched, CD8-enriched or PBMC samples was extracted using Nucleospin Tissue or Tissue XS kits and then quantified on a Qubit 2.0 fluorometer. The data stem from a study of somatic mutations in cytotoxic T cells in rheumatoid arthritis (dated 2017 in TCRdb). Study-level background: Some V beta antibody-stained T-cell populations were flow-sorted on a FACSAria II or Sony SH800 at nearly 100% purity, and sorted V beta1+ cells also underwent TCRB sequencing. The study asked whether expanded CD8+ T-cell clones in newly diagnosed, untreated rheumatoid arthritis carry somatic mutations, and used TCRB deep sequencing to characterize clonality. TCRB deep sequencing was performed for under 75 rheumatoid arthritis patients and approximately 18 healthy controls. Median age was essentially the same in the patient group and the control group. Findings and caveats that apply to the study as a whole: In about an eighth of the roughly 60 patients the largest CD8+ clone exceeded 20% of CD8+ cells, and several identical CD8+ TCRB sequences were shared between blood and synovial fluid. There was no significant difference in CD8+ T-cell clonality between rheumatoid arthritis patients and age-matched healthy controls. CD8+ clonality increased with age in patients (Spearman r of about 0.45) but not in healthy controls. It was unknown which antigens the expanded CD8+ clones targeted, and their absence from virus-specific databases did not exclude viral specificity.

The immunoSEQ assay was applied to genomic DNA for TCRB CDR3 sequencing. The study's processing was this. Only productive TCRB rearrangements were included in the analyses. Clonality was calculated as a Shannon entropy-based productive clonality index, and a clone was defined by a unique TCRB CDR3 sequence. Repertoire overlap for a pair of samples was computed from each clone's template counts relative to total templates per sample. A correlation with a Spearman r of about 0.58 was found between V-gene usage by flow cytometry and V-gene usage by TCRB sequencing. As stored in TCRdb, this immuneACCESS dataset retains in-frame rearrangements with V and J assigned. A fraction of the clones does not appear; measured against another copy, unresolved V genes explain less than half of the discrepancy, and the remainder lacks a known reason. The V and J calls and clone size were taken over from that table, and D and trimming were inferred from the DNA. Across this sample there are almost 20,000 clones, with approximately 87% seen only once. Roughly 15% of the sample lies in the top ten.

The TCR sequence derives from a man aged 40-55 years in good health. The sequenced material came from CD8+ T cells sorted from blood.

The CDR3 protein is CASSERGQGTDTQYF. The DNA is TGTGCCAGCAGTGAAAGAGGGCAGGGCACAGATACGCAGTATTTT. The chain is made from TRBV2 and TRBJ2-3, with TRBD2 as a weak D call on 5 bases. Taken from cysteine to phenylalanine, the CDR3 has 15 residues. The read is trimmed to its CDR3 DNA, 45 bases read in frame from base 1. The CDR1 and CDR2 encoded by the germline V gene are SNHLY and FYNNEI. V is cut by 2 bases and J by 1 base, and the space between the germline ends is 10 bases.